The rows below give T cell receptor beta chains drawn from one sample of a study of T-cell memory formation after mild COVID-19. Via MiXCR, TCRdb re-called the 5' RACE reads, giving one row per CDR3 protein. The repertoire consists of about 210,000 distinct CDR3 sequences, with about 11% occurring once and the leading ten covering less than 4%. Sequenced: PBMCs or a T cell subset sorted from them (not recorded which). These receptors were collected from a man aged 18-30 years who had mild COVID-19 (a few samples of this study predate the infection). Cell type and time point are not known. CDR3s include the opening cysteine and the closing phenylalanine or tryptophan. Fields, in order: CDR3 protein, CDR3 DNA, D gene, J gene, clone size, V gene. D genes are given only for firm matches. Not all rows give a size; the values are once, few, many and, for expanded clones, a class.

CDR3: CSVEGRQNTEAFF
DNA: TGCAGTGTGGAGGGACGGCAGAACACTGAAGCTTTCTTT
D: -
J: TRBJ1-1
size: -
V: TRBV20-1

CDR3: CASSLASYETQYF
DNA: TGCGCCAGCAGCTTGGCCTCTTATGAGACCCAGTACTTC
D: -
J: TRBJ2-5
size: -
V: TRBV5-1

CDR3: CASSPDKGGISNQPQHF
DNA: TGTGCCAGCTCACCAGATAAGGGGGGAATCAGCAATCAGCCCCAGCATTTT
D: -
J: TRBJ1-5
size: few
V: TRBV18

CDR3: CASSGTEGGTQYF
DNA: TGTGCCAGCAGTGGGACGGAGGGAGGAACCCAGTACTTC
D: -
J: TRBJ2-5
size: many
V: TRBV12-3/TRBV12-4

CDR3: CSARGTPASDYGYTF
DNA: TGCAGTGCTAGGGGGACACCCGCCTCGGACTATGGCTACACCTTC
D: -
J: TRBJ1-2
size: few
V: TRBV20-1

CDR3: CASSLVGRTGELFF
DNA: TGTGCCAGCAGCTTAGTAGGGCGAACCGGGGAGCTGTTTTTT
D: -
J: TRBJ2-2
size: many
V: TRBV7-3

CDR3: CASTVDGSVHEQFF
DNA: TGTGCCAGCACCGTGGACGGGTCCGTCCATGAGCAGTTCTTC
D: -
J: TRBJ2-1
size: -
V: TRBV9

CDR3: CSARTGGPNTEAFF
DNA: TGCAGTGCAAGGACAGGGGGTCCGAACACTGAAGCTTTCTTT
D: TRBD1
J: TRBJ1-1
size: -
V: TRBV20-1

CDR3: CASSLRGGAYNEQFF
DNA: TGCGCCAGCAGCTTGCGCGGGGGGGCCTACAATGAGCAGTTCTTC
D: TRBD2
J: TRBJ2-1
size: few
V: TRBV5-1

CDR3: CASSSEVQGTDTQYF
DNA: TGCGCCAGCAGCTCAGAGGTACAGGGGACAGATACGCAGTATTTT
D: TRBD1
J: TRBJ2-3
size: -
V: TRBV5-1

CDR3: CSARFVPGASGGSTDTQYF
DNA: TGCAGTGCTAGATTTGTGCCCGGGGCTAGCGGGGGGTCCACAGATACGCAGTATTTT
D: TRBD2
J: TRBJ2-3
size: -
V: TRBV20-1

CDR3: CASSRDPAETQYF
DNA: TGTGCCAGCAGCCGCGACCCGGCGGAGACCCAGTACTTC
D: -
J: TRBJ2-5
size: -
V: TRBV7-3

CDR3: CASSLGAGEGTDTQYF
DNA: TGCGCCAGCAGCTTGGGCGCGGGGGAAGGCACAGATACGCAGTATTTT
D: TRBD2
J: TRBJ2-3
size: few
V: TRBV5-1

CDR3: CASSLAIAGGNNEQFF
DNA: TGCGCCAGCAGCTTGGCCATAGCGGGGGGGAACAATGAGCAGTTCTTC
D: TRBD2
J: TRBJ2-1
size: few
V: TRBV5-1

CDR3: CASSLRGGSGANVLTF
DNA: TGTGCCAGCAGCTTAAGGGGTGGCTCTGGGGCCAACGTCCTGACTTTC
D: -
J: TRBJ2-6
size: few
V: TRBV7-3